A selection of T cell receptor beta chains follows, all from one sample in a study of Graves' ophthalmopathy and Graves' hyperthyroidism. In TCRdb, the multiplex PCR reads were re-called with MiXCR into one record per CDR3 protein. The profile shows hundreds of thousands of distinct CDR3 sequences, approximately 22% of them singletons. Sequencing input: peripheral blood. These receptors came from a woman in her late teens or twenties with stable Graves' hyperthyroidism. Some clones in this sample may be carry-over from other donors' samples. Both conserved end residues are part of each CDR3. D genes are given only for firm matches. Rows may omit the clone size; those that give it use once, few, many or a size class.

TRBV12-3/TRBV12-4	TRBJ1-2	13	NA	NA	CASSLKREGGYTF	TGTGCCAGCAGTTTAAAGAGAGAGGGTGGCTACACCTTC
TRBV12-3/TRBV12-4	TRBJ1-3	14	many	NA	CASSLDQVGNTIYF	TGTGCCAGCAGTTTAGACCAAGTGGGAAACACCATATATTTT
TRBV20-1	TRBJ2-5	10	once	NA	CSATQDTQYF	TGCAGTGCTACCCAAGATACCCAGTACTTC
TRBV28	TRBJ1-5	14	many	NA	CASAEHRDNQPQHF	TGTGCCAGCGCCGAGCATCGTGACAATCAGCCCCAGCATTTT
TRBV20-1	TRBJ2-5	16	many	TRBD2	CSARDPSGRSGETQYF	TGCAGTGCTAGAGACCCTAGCGGGAGGAGTGGGGAGACCCAGTACTTC
TRBV18	TRBJ2-2	12	few	NA	CASSSPTGELFF	TGTGCCAGCTCCTCCCCCACCGGGGAGCTGTTTTTT
TRBV19	TRBJ1-5	15	many	TRBD1	CASSPGQGTYQPQHF	TGTGCCAGTAGCCCGGGACAGGGGACTTATCAGCCCCAGCATTTT
TRBV13	TRBJ1-1	15	NA	NA	CASSPGGGVSTEAFF	TGTGCCAGCAGCCCCGGAGGGGGGGTGAGCACTGAAGCTTTCTTT
TRBV19	TRBJ2-2	11	NA	TRBD2	CASLAAGELFF	TGTGCCAGTCTAGCGGCCGGGGAGCTGTTTTTT
TRBV20-1	TRBJ1-1	15	many	TRBD1	CSAKTPGQMNTEAFF	TGCAGTGCGAAAACGCCGGGACAGATGAACACTGAAGCTTTCTTT
TRBV20-1	TRBJ1-5	15	many	TRBD1	CSARETGGDNQPQHF	TGCAGTGCTAGGGAAACAGGGGGCGACAATCAGCCCCAGCATTTT
TRBV11-3	TRBJ1-5	15	many	NA	CASSLSPTGNQPQHF	TGTGCCAGCAGCTTATCTCCCACAGGGAATCAGCCCCAGCATTTT
TRBV27	TRBJ2-7	13	many	NA	CASSKRESYEQYF	TGTGCCAGCAGTAAAAGGGAGTCCTACGAGCAGTACTTC
TRBV11-1	TRBJ2-2	16	many	TRBD2	CAYGTSGRVNTGELFF	TGTGCCTACGGGACTAGCGGGAGGGTCAACACCGGGGAGCTGTTTTTT
TRBV9	TRBJ2-5	16	many	TRBD2	CASSVDWRGGQETQYF	TGTGCCAGCAGCGTAGATTGGCGGGGGGGCCAAGAGACCCAGTACTTC
TRBV15	TRBJ2-5	13	many	NA	CATSLGGEETQYF	TGTGCCACCAGCCTGGGCGGGGAAGAGACCCAGTACTTC
TRBV6-1	TRBJ2-5	14	NA	NA	CASSEGGRRETQYF	TGTGCCAGCAGTGAAGGTGGGAGAAGGGAGACCCAGTACTTC
TRBV20-1	TRBJ2-7	14	many	TRBD2	CSAPRLAGSYEQYF	TGCAGTGCTCCCCGGCTAGCGGGGTCCTACGAGCAGTACTTC
TRBV12-3/TRBV12-4	TRBJ1-1	13	once	NA	CASRGHQDAEAFF	TGTGCCAGCAGAGGACACCAAGACGCTGAAGCTTTCTTT
TRBV20-1	TRBJ1-1	10	NA	NA	CSAPETEAFF	TGCAGTGCTCCTGAAACTGAAGCTTTCTTT
TRBV12-5	TRBJ1-2	14	many	NA	CASGSETAFYGYTF	TGTGCTAGTGGTTCCGAGACAGCCTTCTATGGCTACACCTTC
TRBV30	TRBJ1-3	12	many	NA	CAWKRSGNTIYF	TGTGCCTGGAAGAGATCTGGAAACACCATATATTTT
TRBV19	TRBJ1-1	16	NA	NA	CASISKEWTLDTEAFF	TGTGCCAGTATTTCCAAGGAGTGGACTTTGGACACTGAAGCTTTCTTT
TRBV7-9	TRBJ1-2	14	many	NA	CASSFGGDIYGYTF	TGTGCCAGCAGCTTTGGCGGGGACATCTATGGCTACACCTTC
TRBV7-9	TRBJ2-7	18	medium-sized	TRBD2	CASSPRVGAGDSPYEQYF	TGTGCCAGCAGCCCGAGAGTCGGGGCGGGGGATAGTCCCTACGAGCAGTACTTC
TRBV12-3/TRBV12-4	TRBJ1-1	19	NA	NA	CASRATLPGPRSSGTEAFF	TGTGCCAGCAGAGCCACTCTCCCGGGTCCGCGAAGTTCGGGCACTGAAGCTTTCTTT
TRBV11-2	TRBJ2-5	15	few	NA	CASSLVIAGKEAQYF	TGTGCCAGCAGCTTAGTGATCGCGGGGAAGGAGGCCCAGTACTTC
TRBV15	TRBJ1-1	12	many	NA	CATSRQNTEAFF	TGTGCCACCAGCAGACAGAACACTGAAGCTTTCTTT
TRBV12-3/TRBV12-4	TRBJ1-6	14	many	NA	CASSWDSGDSPLHF	TGTGCCAGCAGCTGGGATTCTGGGGATTCACCCCTCCACTTT
TRBV3-1	TRBJ2-5	14	NA	NA	CASSQEGSRETQYF	TGTGCCAGCAGCCAAGAGGGGAGCCGGGAGACCCAGTACTTC
TRBV6-5	TRBJ2-7	17	many	TRBD2	CAGMGLAGTKGSYEQYF	TGTGCCGGCATGGGACTAGCGGGTACCAAGGGCTCCTACGAGCAGTACTTC
TRBV4-1	TRBJ1-2	15	NA	TRBD1	CASSQIQGVSVGYTF	TGCGCCAGCAGCCAAATACAGGGGGTTTCAGTTGGCTACACCTTC
TRBV15	TRBJ1-3	15	many	NA	CATSTIQGTGNTIYF	TGTGCCACCAGCACTATACAGGGAACTGGAAACACCATATATTTT
TRBV20-1	TRBJ2-7	11	NA	NA	CSATLDYEQYF	TGCAGTGCCACTTTAGACTACGAGCAGTACTTC
TRBV4-2	TRBJ2-7	16	NA	TRBD2	CASSHTSGGYSYEQYF	TGTGCCAGCAGCCACACTAGCGGGGGTTACTCCTACGAGCAGTACTTC
TRBV7-8	TRBJ2-7	14	many	NA	CASSLGSIAHEQYF	TGTGCCAGCAGCTTAGGGTCCATAGCGCACGAGCAGTACTTC
TRBV12-5	TRBJ1-2	15	once	NA	CASGLDGPTNYGYTF	TGTGCTAGTGGTCTCGATGGACCGACTAACTATGGCTACACCTTC
TRBV9	TRBJ2-7	15	many	TRBD1	CASTPSSDRGHEQYF	TGTGCCAGCACCCCCTCCTCGGACAGGGGCCACGAGCAGTACTTC
TRBV6-5	TRBJ2-7	15	few	NA	CASSLRTASGYEQYF	TGTGCCAGCAGTTTACGGACAGCCTCCGGCTACGAGCAGTACTTC
TRBV2	TRBJ2-5	14	NA	TRBD1	CASSGWDRMETQYF	TGTGCCAGCAGTGGCTGGGACAGGATGGAGACCCAGTACTTC
TRBV9	TRBJ2-7	15	many	NA	CASSPTGRNSYEQYF	TGTGCCAGCAGCCCCACGGGACGGAACTCCTACGAGCAGTACTTC
TRBV4-1	TRBJ1-3	14	few	NA	CASSPLSGENTIYF	TGCGCCAGCAGCCCCCTCTCGGGGGAAAACACCATATATTTT
TRBV6-1	TRBJ1-1	12	NA	NA	CASWTDYTEAFF	TGTGCCAGCTGGACGGACTACACTGAAGCTTTCTTT
TRBV20-1	TRBJ2-5	12	NA	NA	CSARGGAPTQYF	TGCAGTGCTAGAGGTGGTGCGCCGACCCAGTACTTC
TRBV4-1	TRBJ1-5	15	NA	NA	CASSQVGAGNIPQHF	TGCGCCAGCAGCCAAGTGGGGGCGGGAAACATTCCCCAGCATTTT
TRBV7-2	TRBJ2-7	13	NA	NA	CASSSIRTYEQYF	TGTGCCAGCAGTTCGATACGTACCTACGAGCAGTACTTC
TRBV12-3/TRBV12-4	TRBJ1-1	14	many	NA	CASSYQGPDTEAFF	TGTGCCAGCAGTTACCAGGGTCCTGACACTGAAGCTTTCTTT
TRBV5-1	TRBJ2-7	15	NA	NA	CASSLWQGPTYEQYF	TGCGCCAGCAGCTTGTGGCAGGGTCCCACCTACGAGCAGTACTTC
TRBV11-2	TRBJ1-1	14	NA	NA	CASSATDLGTEAFF	TGTGCCAGCAGCGCGACAGACCTGGGAACTGAAGCTTTCTTT
TRBV12-3/TRBV12-4	TRBJ2-4	13	NA	NA	CASSFEELSLQYF	TGTGCCAGCAGTTTTGAGGAACTAAGTCTTCAGTACTTC
TRBV5-1	TRBJ2-7	13	many	TRBD2	CASKGLAEYEQYF	TGCGCCAGCAAGGGACTAGCGGAGTACGAGCAGTACTTC
TRBV11-2	TRBJ1-2	17	NA	TRBD1	CASSLDPRTGINYGYTF	TGTGCCAGCAGCTTAGATCCAAGGACAGGGATCAACTATGGCTACACCTTC
TRBV30	TRBJ2-2	14	many	NA	CACSPANYPGELFF	TGTGCCTGCAGCCCCGCTAACTATCCCGGGGAGCTGTTTTTT
TRBV20-1	TRBJ1-1	14	many	NA	CSARDFRVNTEAFF	TGCAGTGCTAGAGATTTCAGAGTGAACACTGAAGCTTTCTTT
TRBV3-1	TRBJ2-7	14	NA	NA	CASSQAQGTYEQYF	TGTGCCAGCAGCCAGGCTCAGGGAACCTACGAGCAGTACTTC
TRBV10-3	TRBJ1-1	14	many	NA	CAISDRGTIDEAFF	TGTGCCATCAGTGACCGCGGGACAATTGATGAAGCTTTCTTT
TRBV27	TRBJ2-7	14	NA	NA	CASSPGGQPYEQYF	TGTGCCAGCAGTCCTGGGGGACAACCCTACGAGCAGTACTTC
TRBV15	TRBJ2-4	17	NA	NA	CATSREEGGLAGNIQYF	TGTGCCACCAGCAGAGAAGAAGGAGGGCTAGCTGGCAACATTCAGTACTTC
TRBV6-1	TRBJ2-2	13	many	NA	CASSPRFTGELFF	TGTGCCAGCAGTCCGAGATTCACCGGGGAGCTGTTTTTT
TRBV10-3	TRBJ2-4	14	many	TRBD2	CAIRGTSGSNIQYF	TGTGCCATCAGGGGGACTAGCGGGAGTAACATTCAGTACTTC